The 18 T cell receptor beta chains below were found in one sample sequenced in a study of blood T cells in healthy people across ages. Then a second PCR, running about 7 to 11 cycles, was carried out with a sample-barcoded 5' primer and a J-beta primer mix. TCRdb itself ran the 5' RACE reads through MiXCR, one entry per CDR3 protein. The sample records 1.5 million to 2 million distinct CDR3 sequences, about two fifths being singletons. Material: blood. The source of these receptors is a human donor in good health.

The J gene is TRBJ2-7, the V gene TRBV7-2, with D perhaps TRBD2 (6 bases). CDR1 and CDR2 from the germline V gene are SGHTA and FQGNSA. V was trimmed by 5 bases and J by 0 bases, leaving 20 bases between them. This CDR3 has 17 amino acids. In nucleotides, the CDR3 is TGTGCCAGCAGCCGGGAGCCGGGACCCCCCGCCTCCTACGAGCAGTACTTC. This translates into CASSREPGPPASYEQYF.

This chain links TRBV20-1 with TRBJ1-2, with D unclear. CDR1 and CDR2 (germline): DFQATT, SNEGSKA (reference sequence). Trimming took off 3 bases at V and 5 bases at J, with 13 bases between the two ends. The CDR3 has 13 residues. CDR3 sequence: CSASARADYGYTF. The DNA of the CDR3 is TGCAGTGCTAGTGCGCGGGCGGATTATGGCTACACCTTC.

The rearrangement uses TRBV4-2 and TRBJ2-7, with D possibly TRBD2 on 5 matching bases. The end of the DNA fits TRBJ2-5 better, so the J call may be wrong. This CDR3 has 15 residues. Germline-derived CDR1 and CDR2 are LGHNA and YNFKEQ. CDR3 sequence: CASSPDGEARETQYF. The CDR3 DNA sequence: TGTGCCAGCAGCCCCGACGGGGAAGCGCGGGAGACCCAGTACTTC.

This clonotype was observed a few times. V and J are TRBV20-1 and TRBJ1-5, with 7 bases lining up with TRBD1. J was trimmed by 0 bases and V by 6 bases; bases with no gene match: 5. CDR3 length: 14 amino acids. The germline V gene encodes CDR1 DFQATT and CDR2 SNEGSKA (reference sequence). CDR3 sequence (DNA): TGCAGTGCCGTGACAGGGATTAGCAATCAGCCCCAGCATTTT. This codes for CSAVTGISNQPQHF.

The chain joins TRBV12-3 or TRBV12-4 to TRBJ1-1; tentative D call: TRBD1 (5 bases). Trimming removed 7 bases at V and 5 bases at J, with 20 bases between. The CDR3 runs 15 residues. The CDR3 coding sequence is TGTGCCAGCACCCTTGGCGGGGGGGTAGAGACTGAAGCTTTCTTT. Translating it yields CASTLGGGVETEAFF.

The gene calls are TRBV5-1 and TRBJ2-3, with D perhaps given as TRBD1 or TRBD2 (5 bases each). The germline V gene encodes CDR1 SGHRS and CDR2 YFSETQ. The CDR3 extends over 15 amino acids. Trimming took 4 bases from V and 5 from J, leaving 17 bases between them. CDR3 protein: CASSGGNLGGDTQYF. Here the CDR3 DNA reads TGCGCCAGCAGCGGAGGCAATCTTGGGGGAGATACGCAGTATTTT.

In this sample, this clonotype turned up a few times. This rearrangement joins TRBV11-1 to TRBJ1-2, with D tentatively TRBD1 (5 bases). This CDR3 has 14 amino acids. Trimming shortened V by 5 bases and J by 4 bases, and 14 bases separated the two germline ends. Germline assignment: CDR1 SGHAT and CDR2 FQDESV (reference sequence). The CDR3 loop reads CASSDERGVYGYTF. CDR3 in DNA: TGTGCCAGCAGCGACGAACGGGGCGTCTATGGCTACACCTTC. The full variable domain, with the rest looked up from reference TRBV11-1 and TRBJ1-2, is EAEVAQSPRYKITEKSQAVAFWCDPISGHATLYWYRQILGQGPELLVQFQDESVVDDSQLPKDRFSAERLKGVDSTLKIQPAELGDSAMYLCASSDERGVYGYTFGSGTRLTVV.

This sequence joins TRBV28 and TRBJ1-2; D ambiguous. Trimming stripped 2 bases from V and 3 bases from J, with 10 bases between. Germline-derived CDR1 and CDR2 are MDHEN and SYDVKM. The CDR3 has 14 amino acids. CDR3 sequence: CASSLTPSYYGYTF. Written as DNA, the CDR3 is TGTGCCAGCAGTTTAACCCCCAGTTACTATGGCTACACCTTC.

V gene TRBV7-2 combines with J gene TRBJ2-4, with D possibly matching TRBD2 (6 bases). With the DNA end fitting TRBJ2-7 better, the J assignment may be wrong. Germline-derived CDR1 and CDR2 are SGHTA and FQGNSA. The length of the CDR3 is 14 residues. The CDR3 here is CASSQLLGGYEQYF. CDR3 in DNA: TGTGCCAGCAGCCAACTTCTCGGGGGCTACGAGCAGTACTTC.

This clonotype was seen a few times. The V gene is TRBV20-1, the J gene TRBJ1-2; D uncertain. The V end was cut by 1 base, the J end by 10 bases, with 16 bases between. This CDR3 has 13 residues. Looked up from germline, CDR1 is DFQATT and CDR2 is SNEGSKA (reference sequence). Written as DNA, the CDR3 is TGCAGTGCTAGAGCTCCCTCTCGCTCGGACTACACCTTC. This codes for CSARAPSRSDYTF.

The chain carries TRBV29-1 and TRBJ2-3; D unresolved. With 3 bases removed from V and 2 bases from J, the gap between germline ends came to 15 bases. CDR3 length equals 15 residues. Germline CDR1 reads SQVTM; CDR2 reads ANQGSEA. The CDR3 here is CSVDGVGYPTDTQYF. For the CDR3, the DNA is TGCAGCGTTGATGGGGTAGGGTATCCCACAGATACGCAGTATTTT.

V usage is TRBV7-9 and J usage is TRBJ1-5; D gene ambiguous. The germline CDR1 and CDR2 sequences are SEHNR and FQNEAQ (reference sequence). The V gene lost 0 bases and the J gene lost 7 bases, with 13 bases spanning the gap. The length of the CDR3 is 15 residues. CDR3 protein: CASSLAQREGQPQHF. CDR3 coding DNA: TGTGCCAGCAGCTTAGCGCAAAGGGAGGGACAGCCCCAGCATTTT.

The gene calls are TRBV20-1 and TRBJ2-5; 12 nucleotides agree with TRBD1. CDR1 is DFQATT, CDR2 SNEGSKA, per germline (reference sequence). This CDR3 comprises 14 residues. Trimming took 6 bases from V and 5 from J; bases not matched to a gene: 7. CDR3: CSAFGTGGVETQYF. As DNA, the CDR3 is TGCAGTGCCTTCGGGACAGGGGGCGTGGAGACCCAGTACTTC.

This chain connects TRBV7-3 to TRBJ2-1; D uncertain. Per germline, CDR1 SGHTA and CDR2 FQGTGA. This CDR3 has 18 amino acids. The V end was cut by 5 bases, the J end by 4 bases, with 24 bases between. The CDR3 is CASSPWGRSRFRYNEQFF. The CDR3 region has the DNA TGTGCCAGCAGCCCCTGGGGTAGATCCCGGTTCAGATACAATGAGCAGTTCTTC.

This chain links TRBV4-2 with TRBJ1-1; 8 nucleotides line up with TRBD1. V trimming: 4 bases; J trimming: 2 bases; junction bases outside the gene matches: 9. This CDR3 has 16 amino acids. Germline V gene lookup returns CDR1 LGHNA and CDR2 YNFKEQ. The CDR3 sequence: CASSPVLTGDNTEAFF. The CDR3 nucleotides are TGTGCCAGCAGCCCTGTCTTGACAGGGGATAACACTGAAGCTTTCTTT.

A few counts support this clonotype. This chain links TRBV20-1 with TRBJ2-5; possible D gene TRBD1, 6 bases. V shed 0 bases and J shed 4 bases, with 12 bases lying between them. The germline V gene encodes CDR1 DFQATT and CDR2 SNEGSKA (reference sequence). CDR3 length equals 14 residues. The DNA of the CDR3 is TGCAGTGCTAGAGATTCCAGGGGTGGAGAGACCCAGTACTTC. Translating gives CSARDSRGGETQYF.

This rearrangement joins TRBV24-1 to TRBJ2-3, with 8 nucleotides matching TRBD1. This CDR3 spans 14 amino acids. CDR1 is KGHDR and CDR2 is SFDVKD in the germline V gene. V lost 9 bases, J lost 5 bases, and 9 bases stayed unmatched. The chain's CDR3 is CATRGQGGGDTQYF. In DNA form, the CDR3 reads TGTGCCACCCGAGGACAGGGAGGAGGAGATACGCAGTATTTT.

This chain links TRBV12-3 or TRBV12-4 with TRBJ1-5; no clear D. CDR3 length: 13 residues. Trimming removed 5 bases from V and 8 bases from J, with 13 bases in between. The CDR3 bases are TGTGCCAGCAGTCTAAACGTTGTGGAGCCCCAGCATTTT. It codes for CASSLNVVEPQHF.